The clone carrying this TCR beta chain came up many times. The antigen remains undetermined. The sample belongs to a study of tumor-infiltrating lymphocytes in primary liver carcinoma. Across the study: Spanning 30 to 69 years of age, the patients were men and women. Study-level points and caveats: Tumor-blood pairs (like tumor-adjacent pairs) overlapped less than tumor region pairs did. Blood fell significantly below tumors in its top-250-clone fraction (p = 0.039).

cDNA specific to TCR beta was made from around 450 ng of total RNA, with a constant-region primer employed for priming. Three nested multiplex PCR rounds, a slightly modified ARM-PCR method, built the TCR beta libraries. For approximately 10 cycles apiece, the opening two PCR rounds ran with TRBV1-TRBV30 forward primers and a C-beta reverse primer. TCRdb re-called the multiplex PCR reads with MiXCR, one entry per CDR3 protein. This table has tens of thousands of distinct CDR3 sequences, roughly 69% appearing once. For each extraction, RNA and DNA were obtained together from around 18-30 mg of unsorted bulk tissue. The CDR3 extends over 17 amino acids. CDR1 and CDR2 (germline): MDHEN, SYDVKM. V lost 8 bases and J lost 3; bases outside the gene matches: 10.

The chain combines TRBV28 with TRBJ2-1; 13 bases agree with TRBD2. The sequence was collected from a man aged 35-49 years with primary liver carcinoma and hepatitis B virus infection. Sequenced input: tumor-adjacent normal liver tissue. As DNA, the CDR3 is TGTGCCAGCGTCGGGACTAGCGGGATGGATATCTACAATGAGCAGTTCTTC. Encoded protein: CASVGTSGMDIYNEQFF.